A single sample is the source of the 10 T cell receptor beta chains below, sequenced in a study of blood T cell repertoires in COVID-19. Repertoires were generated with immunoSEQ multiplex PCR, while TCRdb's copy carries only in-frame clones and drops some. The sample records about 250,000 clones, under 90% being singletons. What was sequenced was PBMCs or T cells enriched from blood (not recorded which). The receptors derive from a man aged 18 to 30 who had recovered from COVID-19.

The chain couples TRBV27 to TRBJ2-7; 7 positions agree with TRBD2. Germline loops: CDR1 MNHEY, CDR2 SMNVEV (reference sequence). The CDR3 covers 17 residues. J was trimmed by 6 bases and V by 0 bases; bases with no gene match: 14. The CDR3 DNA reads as TGTGCCAGCAGTTTATCGCCCTTGGGGGGGGAGAACGGCGAGCAGTACTTC. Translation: CASSLSPLGGENGEQYF.

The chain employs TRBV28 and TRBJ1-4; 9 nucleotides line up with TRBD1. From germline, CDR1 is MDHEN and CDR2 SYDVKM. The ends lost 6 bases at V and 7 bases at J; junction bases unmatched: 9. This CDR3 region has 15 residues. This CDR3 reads CASSPTGGNGEKLFF. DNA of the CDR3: TGTGCCAGCAGCCCGACAGGGGGAAATGGTGAAAAACTGTTTTTT.

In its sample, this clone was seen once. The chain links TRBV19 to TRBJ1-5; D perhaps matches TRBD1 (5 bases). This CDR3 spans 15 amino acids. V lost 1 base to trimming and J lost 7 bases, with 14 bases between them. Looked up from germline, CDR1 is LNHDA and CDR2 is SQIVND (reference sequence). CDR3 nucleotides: TGTGCCAGTAGTATAGTGGGGGGGAGGCGGCAGCCCCAGCATTTT. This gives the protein CASSIVGGRRQPQHF.

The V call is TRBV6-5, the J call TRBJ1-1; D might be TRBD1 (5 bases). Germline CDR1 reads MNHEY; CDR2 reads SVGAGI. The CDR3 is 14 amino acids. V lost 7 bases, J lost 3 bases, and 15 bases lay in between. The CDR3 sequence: CASTLGAEDTEAFF. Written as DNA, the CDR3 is TGTGCCAGCACCCTAGGGGCAGAAGACACTGAAGCTTTCTTT.

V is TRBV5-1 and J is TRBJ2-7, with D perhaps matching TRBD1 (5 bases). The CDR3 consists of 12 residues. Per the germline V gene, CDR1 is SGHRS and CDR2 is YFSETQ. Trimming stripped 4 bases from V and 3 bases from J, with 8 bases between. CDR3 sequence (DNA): TGCGCCAGCAGCCAAGACAGCTACGAGCAGTACTTC. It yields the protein CASSQDSYEQYF.

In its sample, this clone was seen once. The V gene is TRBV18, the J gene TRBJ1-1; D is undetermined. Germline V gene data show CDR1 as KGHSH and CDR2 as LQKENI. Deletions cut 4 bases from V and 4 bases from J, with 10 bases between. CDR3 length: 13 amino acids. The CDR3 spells CASSQHGGTEAFF. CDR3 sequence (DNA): TGTGCCAGCTCACAACACGGAGGCACTGAAGCTTTCTTT.

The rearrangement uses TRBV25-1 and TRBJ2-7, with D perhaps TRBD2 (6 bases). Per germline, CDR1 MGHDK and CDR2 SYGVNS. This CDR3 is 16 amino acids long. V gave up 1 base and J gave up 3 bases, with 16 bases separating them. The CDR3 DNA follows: TGTGCCAGCAGTGAATTTAGCGCTAGCGCCAACTACGAGCAGTACTTC. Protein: CASSEFSASANYEQYF.

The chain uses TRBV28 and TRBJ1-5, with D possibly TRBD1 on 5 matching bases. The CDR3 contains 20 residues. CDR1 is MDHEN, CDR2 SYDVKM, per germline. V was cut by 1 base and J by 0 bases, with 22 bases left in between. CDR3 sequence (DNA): TGTGCCAGCAGTTTATTCCGACTAGGCGTTCCAGGGAGTAGCAATCAGCCCCAGCATTTT. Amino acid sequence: CASSLFRLGVPGSSNQPQHF.

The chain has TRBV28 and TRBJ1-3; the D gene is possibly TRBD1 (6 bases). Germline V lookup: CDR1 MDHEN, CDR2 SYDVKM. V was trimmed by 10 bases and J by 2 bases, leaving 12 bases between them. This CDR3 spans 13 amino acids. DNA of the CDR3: TGTGCCATAACAGGGAACCCTGGAAACACCATATATTTT. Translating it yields CAITGNPGNTIYF. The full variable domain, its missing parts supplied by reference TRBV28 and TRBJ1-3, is DVKVTQSSRYLVKRTGEKVFLECVQDMDHENMFWYRQDPGLGLRLIYFSYDVKMKEKGDIPEGYSVSREKKERFSLILESASTNQTSMYLCAITGNPGNTIYFGEGSWLTVV.

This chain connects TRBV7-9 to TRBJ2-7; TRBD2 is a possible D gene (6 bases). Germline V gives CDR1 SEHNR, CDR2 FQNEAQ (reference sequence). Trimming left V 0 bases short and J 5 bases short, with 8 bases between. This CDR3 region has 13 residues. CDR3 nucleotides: TGTGCCAGCAGCTTAGCGACTAGTGACGAGCAGTACTTC. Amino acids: CASSLATSDEQYF.